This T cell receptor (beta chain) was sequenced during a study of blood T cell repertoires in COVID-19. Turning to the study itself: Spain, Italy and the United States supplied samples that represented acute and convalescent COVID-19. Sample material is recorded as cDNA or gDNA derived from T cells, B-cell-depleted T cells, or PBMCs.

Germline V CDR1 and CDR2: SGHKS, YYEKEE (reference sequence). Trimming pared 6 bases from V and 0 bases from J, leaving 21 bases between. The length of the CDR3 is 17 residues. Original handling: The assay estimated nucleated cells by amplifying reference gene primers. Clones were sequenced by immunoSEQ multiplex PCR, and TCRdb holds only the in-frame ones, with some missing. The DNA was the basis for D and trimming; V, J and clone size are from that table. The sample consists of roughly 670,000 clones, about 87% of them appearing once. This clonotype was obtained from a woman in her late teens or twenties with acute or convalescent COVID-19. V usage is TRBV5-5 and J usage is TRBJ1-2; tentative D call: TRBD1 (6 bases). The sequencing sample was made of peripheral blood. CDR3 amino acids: CASNQLSTGTTNYGYTF. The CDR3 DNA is TGTGCCAGCAACCAGCTAAGTACAGGGACCACTAACTATGGCTACACCTTC. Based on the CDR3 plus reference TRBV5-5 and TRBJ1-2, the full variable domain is DAGVTQSPTHLIKTRGQQVTLRCSPISGHKSVSWYQQVLGQGPQFIFQYYEKEERGRGNFPDRFSARQFPNYSSELNVNALLLGDSALYLCASNQLSTGTTNYGYTFGSGTRLTVV.